This T cell receptor (beta chain) came from a study of blood T cell repertoires in COVID-19. The CDR3 is 13 residues long. Germline CDR1 is GTSNPN and CDR2 is SVGIG (reference sequence). V lost 0 bases to trimming and J lost 5 bases, with 8 bases between them. To note about this clone: The identical CDR3 is also encoded by other nucleotide sequences in the sample.

The assay was immunoSEQ multiplex PCR, and TCRdb's table has in-frame clones only and misses some. The sample has roughly 340,000 clones; 75% to 90% are singletons. This clonotype originated in a woman in her 50s with COVID-19, enrolled during active disease. The source material was peripheral blood. The chain uses TRBV30 and TRBJ1-5; the D gene is possibly TRBD1 (6 bases). CDR3 loop: CAWSVQGDQPQHF. CDR3 nucleotides: TGTGCCTGGAGTGTACAGGGCGATCAGCCCCAGCATTTT.